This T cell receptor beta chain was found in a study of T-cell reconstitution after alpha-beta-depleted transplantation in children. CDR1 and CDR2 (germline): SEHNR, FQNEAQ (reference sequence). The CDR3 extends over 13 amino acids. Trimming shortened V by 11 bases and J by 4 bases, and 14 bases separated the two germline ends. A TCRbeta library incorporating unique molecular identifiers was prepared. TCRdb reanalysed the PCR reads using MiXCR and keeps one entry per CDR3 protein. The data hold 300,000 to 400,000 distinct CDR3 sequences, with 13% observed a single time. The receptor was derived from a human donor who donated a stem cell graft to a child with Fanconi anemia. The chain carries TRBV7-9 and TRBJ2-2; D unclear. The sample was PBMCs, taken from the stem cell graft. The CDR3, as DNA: TGTGCCTCATCCTTGTTGGCCACCGGGGAGCTGTTTTTT. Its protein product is CASSLLATGELFF. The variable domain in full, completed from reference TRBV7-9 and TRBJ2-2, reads DTGVSQNPRHKITKRGQNVTFRCDPISEHNRLYWYRQTLGQGPEFLTYFQNEAQLEKSRLLSDRFSAERPKGSFSTLEIQRTEQGDSAMYLCASSLLATGELFFGEGSRLTVL.